The 5 T cell receptor beta chains below were found in one sample sequenced in a study of cytomegalovirus exposure and HLA in healthy donors. The PCR made use of 60 Vbeta and 13 Jbeta primers. The assay was immunoSEQ multiplex PCR, and TCRdb's table has in-frame clones only and misses some. The table shows 70,000 to 95,000 clones, with less than 65% occurring only once. Sequenced: PBMCs. These receptors came from a woman aged 25 to 39 in good health and CMV-seropositive.

This clone turned up a few times. The chain recombines TRBV25-1 with TRBJ1-1, with D possibly matching TRBD1 (5 bases). V lost 3 bases and J lost 11, with 22 bases in between. This CDR3 spans 15 amino acids. Per germline, CDR1 MGHDK and CDR2 SYGVNS. CDR3 DNA sequence: TGTGCCAGCAGTGAGGGGGTTGGGGCGAGCCGGGGGGCTTTCTTT. This sequence encodes CASSEGVGASRGAFF.

Worth noting for this clone: Relative to the germline gene, one junction end is altered; a read error may explain this. The rearrangement joins TRBV5-1 to TRBJ2-6; 9 nucleotides line up with TRBD1. The CDR3 is made up of 18 amino acids. Looked up from germline, CDR1 is SGHRS and CDR2 is YFSETQ. The CDR3: CASSFLDRGGSGANVLPF. The CDR3 DNA is TGCGCCAGCAGCTTTTTGGACAGGGGTGGGTCTGGGGCCAACGTCCTGCCTTTC.

In this sample, this clone turned up a few times. The chain couples TRBV18 to TRBJ2-2, with a weak D call TRBD2 (6 bases). The germline V and J ends were trimmed by 6 bases and 7 bases, with 12 bases remaining between them. This CDR3 comprises 13 residues. CDR1 and CDR2 (germline): KGHSH, LQKENI. For the CDR3, the DNA is TGTGCCAGCTCGCCCCAGGGAGGCGGGGAGCTGTTTTTT. Encoded protein: CASSPQGGGELFF.

This clone was seen once. This rearrangement joins TRBV5-1 to TRBJ2-7, with 10 bases that match TRBD1. The CDR3 consists of 16 residues. The J segment lost 4 bases and the V segment lost 4 bases, leaving 11 bases of the junction unmatched. The germline V gene encodes CDR1 SGHRS and CDR2 YFSETQ. This CDR3 reads CASSQETGTGAYEQYF. As DNA, the CDR3 is TGCGCCAGCAGCCAAGAGACCGGGACAGGGGCTTACGAGCAGTACTTC.

This clone occurred a few times. The rearrangement uses TRBV9 and TRBJ2-5; 10 bases are shared with TRBD2. Trimming took 2 bases from V and 5 from J; bases not matched to a gene: 15. The CDR3 consists of 18 residues. In germline, CDR1 is SGDLS, CDR2 YYNGEE. CDR3 sequence: CASSVLAGATVGGETQYF. The CDR3, as DNA: TGTGCCAGCAGCGTCCTAGCGGGGGCTACGGTTGGAGGTGAGACCCAGTACTTC.